This T cell receptor beta chain stems from a study of response to subunit inactivated influenza vaccine. TCRdb re-called the RT-PCR reads through MiXCR, storing one row per CDR3 protein. Among roughly 570,000 distinct CDR3 sequences listed, approximately 12% were seen once. Trimming removed 0 bases at V and 4 bases at J, with 12 bases between. Per the germline V gene, CDR1 is KGHSH and CDR2 is LQKENI. The CDR3 extends over 16 amino acids. The source was PBMCs from blood, collected 35 to 45 days after vaccination. The sequence came from a middle-aged man who received an inactivated influenza vaccine. This rearrangement joins TRBV18 to TRBJ2-2; D unclear. CDR3 nucleotide sequence: TGTGCCAGCTCACCACCGAGCAACACGGGCACCGGGGAGCTGTTTTTT. Its protein product is CASSPPSNTGTGELFF.